Listed below are T cell receptor beta chains from one sample, sequenced in a study of blood T cell repertoires in COVID-19. TCRdb's copy holds only in-frame clones and misses some; the assay was immunoSEQ multiplex PCR. The profile shows 150,000 to 200,000 clones, roughly 91% of them singletons. The sequenced sample consisted of peripheral blood. Receptor source: a human donor in a cohort sampled during active COVID-19. Both conserved end residues are part of each CDR3. Fields, in order: D gene, clone size, J gene, V gene, CDR3 DNA, CDR3 protein. A D gene is named only where the DNA matches it firmly. Clone size is shown for a subset of rows, as once, few, many or a class of expanded clone.

D gene: -; clone size: -; J gene: TRBJ2-5; V gene: TRBV5-1; CDR3 DNA: TGCGCCAGCAGCCCCCAGGGCCGAGAGACCCAGTACTTC; CDR3 protein: CASSPQGRETQYF
D gene: -; clone size: -; J gene: TRBJ2-7; V gene: TRBV12-3/TRBV12-4; CDR3 DNA: TGTGCCAGCAGTCCAACACTCAGGGGTGAGCAGTACTTC; CDR3 protein: CASSPTLRGEQYF
D gene: TRBD1; clone size: -; J gene: TRBJ2-7; V gene: TRBV18; CDR3 DNA: TGTGCCAGCTCACCGTCGGGACAGGCATACGAGCAGTACTTC; CDR3 protein: CASSPSGQAYEQYF
D gene: TRBD2; clone size: once; J gene: TRBJ2-2; V gene: TRBV24-1; CDR3 DNA: TGTGCCACCAGTGATTTGCGGGGGACTAGCAGCTACGGGGACACCGGGGAGCTGTTTTTT; CDR3 protein: CATSDLRGTSSYGDTGELFF
D gene: -; clone size: -; J gene: TRBJ1-5; V gene: TRBV28; CDR3 DNA: TGTGCCAGCACTACGGCGGCAGTTAGCAATCAGCCCCAGCATTTT; CDR3 protein: CASTTAAVSNQPQHF
D gene: TRBD1; clone size: many; J gene: TRBJ2-2; V gene: TRBV4-1; CDR3 DNA: TGCGCCAGCAGCCAAGTAAGACAGGGGTTTTTTGCCACCGGGGAGCTGTTTTTT; CDR3 protein: CASSQVRQGFFATGELFF
D gene: TRBD2; clone size: -; J gene: TRBJ2-7; V gene: TRBV6-6; CDR3 DNA: TGTGCCAGCAGACAAAGCGGGGGCTACGAGCAGTACTTC; CDR3 protein: CASRQSGGYEQYF
D gene: -; clone size: -; J gene: TRBJ2-3; V gene: TRBV9; CDR3 DNA: TGTGCCAGCAGCGTAGATCAGGGCTGGGGCACAGATACGCAGTATTTT; CDR3 protein: CASSVDQGWGTDTQYF
D gene: TRBD2; clone size: -; J gene: TRBJ2-7; V gene: TRBV27; CDR3 DNA: TGTGCCAGCAGTTCGGGACTAGCGGTTACCTACGAGCAGTACTTC; CDR3 protein: CASSSGLAVTYEQYF
D gene: -; clone size: -; J gene: TRBJ2-7; V gene: TRBV25-1; CDR3 DNA: TGTGCCAGCGCCCCAGGGGTGGTAGTGGGGAAGCAGTACTTC; CDR3 protein: CASAPGVVVGKQYF
D gene: TRBD1; clone size: -; J gene: TRBJ1-5; V gene: TRBV29-1; CDR3 DNA: TGCAGCGTGGTGACAGGGCTTGGGCAGCCCCAGCATTTT; CDR3 protein: CSVVTGLGQPQHF
D gene: TRBD2; clone size: -; J gene: TRBJ2-5; V gene: TRBV6-2/TRBV6-3; CDR3 DNA: TGTGCCAGCAGTGCGGCGGGGGGACTAGCGGGAGCAGTCCAAGAGACCCAGTACTTC; CDR3 protein: CASSAAGGLAGAVQETQYF
D gene: TRBD1; clone size: -; J gene: TRBJ2-2; V gene: TRBV5-1; CDR3 DNA: TGCGCCAGCAGCTTGGATAGGGGGACAGGGCTCACCGGGGAGCTGTTTTTT; CDR3 protein: CASSLDRGTGLTGELFF
D gene: -; clone size: -; J gene: TRBJ1-5; V gene: TRBV27; CDR3 DNA: TGTGCCAGCAGTGATACAGGGTCTGGTTTTTCCTATAACAATCAGCCCCAGCATTTT; CDR3 protein: CASSDTGSGFSYNNQPQHF
D gene: -; clone size: -; J gene: TRBJ1-2; V gene: TRBV30; CDR3 DNA: TGTGCCTGGAGTGTCCTACCTGGACAAGGTGAAGCCTTC; CDR3 protein: CAWSVLPGQGEAF
D gene: TRBD1; clone size: -; J gene: TRBJ2-2; V gene: TRBV7-9; CDR3 DNA: TGTGCCAGCAGGAGCATAAGCCGGGACAGCCACACCGGGGAGCTGTTTTTT; CDR3 protein: CASRSISRDSHTGELFF
D gene: -; clone size: -; J gene: TRBJ2-7; V gene: TRBV11-2; CDR3 DNA: TGTGCCAGCAGCTTAGTCAGGGACGAGCAGTACTTC; CDR3 protein: CASSLVRDEQYF
D gene: -; clone size: -; J gene: TRBJ2-7; V gene: TRBV4-2; CDR3 DNA: TGTGCCAGCAGCCAAGATCTAGGGGACTACGAGCAGTACTTC; CDR3 protein: CASSQDLGDYEQYF
D gene: TRBD2; clone size: -; J gene: TRBJ2-1; V gene: TRBV19; CDR3 DNA: TGTGCCAGTAGCCCCGGGACTAGCGGGATGGAGCAGTTCTTC; CDR3 protein: CASSPGTSGMEQFF
D gene: TRBD1; clone size: -; J gene: TRBJ1-1; V gene: TRBV4-3; CDR3 DNA: TGCGCCAGCAGCCTTGGGACAGGGGGTGAAGCTTTCTTT; CDR3 protein: CASSLGTGGEAFF
D gene: TRBD1; clone size: -; J gene: TRBJ2-1; V gene: TRBV5-6; CDR3 DNA: TGTGCCAGCAGCCCCGACAGGGTCGTCGGGAATGAGCAGTTCTTC; CDR3 protein: CASSPDRVVGNEQFF
D gene: -; clone size: -; J gene: TRBJ1-5; V gene: TRBV6-2/TRBV6-3; CDR3 DNA: TGTGCCAGCAGTTACCAGAACAGGGTAGGGAATCAGCCCCAGCATTTT; CDR3 protein: CASSYQNRVGNQPQHF
D gene: TRBD1; clone size: -; J gene: TRBJ1-1; V gene: TRBV5-1; CDR3 DNA: TGCGCCAGCAGCTTGGGGCCCGCAGGGGGGAACACTGAAGCTTTCTTT; CDR3 protein: CASSLGPAGGNTEAFF
D gene: TRBD2; clone size: -; J gene: TRBJ2-7; V gene: TRBV18; CDR3 DNA: TGTGCCAGCTCACCCGGACTAGCGGGAGGCGAGCAGTACTTC; CDR3 protein: CASSPGLAGGEQYF
D gene: -; clone size: -; J gene: TRBJ1-4; V gene: TRBV7-2; CDR3 DNA: TGTGCCAGCAGCTTAGGCAGTTATAATGAAAAACTGTTTTTT; CDR3 protein: CASSLGSYNEKLFF
D gene: TRBD2; clone size: -; J gene: TRBJ2-7; V gene: TRBV5-1; CDR3 DNA: TGCGCCAGCAGCCAGAGCGGGGGACGACACAACGAGCAGTACTTC; CDR3 protein: CASSQSGGRHNEQYF
D gene: -; clone size: once; J gene: TRBJ2-3; V gene: TRBV2; CDR3 DNA: TGTGCCAGCAGGGGGGCCCTAGGCGGAAATACGCAGTATTTT; CDR3 protein: CASRGALGGNTQYF
D gene: TRBD1; clone size: once; J gene: TRBJ1-2; V gene: TRBV7-2; CDR3 DNA: TGTGCCAGCAGCTTAGCCAGGGGGCAGGATGGCTACACCTTC; CDR3 protein: CASSLARGQDGYTF
D gene: TRBD1; clone size: -; J gene: TRBJ2-7; V gene: TRBV6-6; CDR3 DNA: TGTGCCAGCACCCCCGGGGGGGACAGGGGGCGGTACGAGCAGTACTTC; CDR3 protein: CASTPGGDRGRYEQYF
D gene: -; clone size: once; J gene: TRBJ2-7; V gene: TRBV18; CDR3 DNA: TGTGCCAGCTCACCCCAGACAGGAGCCTACGAGCAGTACTTC; CDR3 protein: CASSPQTGAYEQYF
D gene: TRBD1; clone size: -; J gene: TRBJ1-2; V gene: TRBV18; CDR3 DNA: TGTGCCAGCTCACCGGCAGGGGGGAACCTATATGGCTACACCTTC; CDR3 protein: CASSPAGGNLYGYTF
D gene: -; clone size: few; J gene: TRBJ1-5; V gene: TRBV7-9; CDR3 DNA: TGTGCCAGCAACAAGGCAGGTAGCAATCAGCCCCAGCATTTT; CDR3 protein: CASNKAGSNQPQHF
D gene: TRBD2; clone size: -; J gene: TRBJ2-4; V gene: TRBV6-5; CDR3 DNA: TGTGCCGTGGGGAGGGGAGCCAAAAACATTCAGTACTTC; CDR3 protein: CAVGRGAKNIQYF
D gene: -; clone size: -; J gene: TRBJ2-2; V gene: TRBV19; CDR3 DNA: TGTGCCAGTAGTATCGAAGTTGGCAGGGGTGCTACCGGGGAGCTGTTTTTT; CDR3 protein: CASSIEVGRGATGELFF
D gene: TRBD2; clone size: -; J gene: TRBJ2-2; V gene: TRBV27; CDR3 DNA: TGTGCCAGCAGTTTCCTAGCGGGAGCTCCCGGGGAGCTGTTTTTT; CDR3 protein: CASSFLAGAPGELFF
D gene: TRBD1; clone size: -; J gene: TRBJ1-2; V gene: TRBV5-5; CDR3 DNA: TGTGCCAGCAGCTTGACTCCGACAGGGGAGTACGGCTACACCTTC; CDR3 protein: CASSLTPTGEYGYTF
D gene: TRBD1; clone size: -; J gene: TRBJ1-1; V gene: TRBV7-2; CDR3 DNA: TGTGCCAGCAGCTACTCCGGGACAGGGGGCACTGAAGCTTTCTTT; CDR3 protein: CASSYSGTGGTEAFF
D gene: -; clone size: few; J gene: TRBJ2-3; V gene: TRBV6-5; CDR3 DNA: TGTGCCAGCGGGCGCAGCCAGGGCACAGATACGCAGTATTTT; CDR3 protein: CASGRSQGTDTQYF
D gene: -; clone size: -; J gene: TRBJ1-1; V gene: TRBV14; CDR3 DNA: TGTGCCAGCAGCGAGCCGGGCAGGCGGGCCACTGAAGCTTTCTTT; CDR3 protein: CASSEPGRRATEAFF
D gene: TRBD2; clone size: -; J gene: TRBJ2-7; V gene: TRBV5-1; CDR3 DNA: TGCGCCAGCAGCTTCGGCCTAGCGGGTTACGAGCAGTACTTC; CDR3 protein: CASSFGLAGYEQYF
D gene: TRBD2; clone size: once; J gene: TRBJ2-7; V gene: TRBV2; CDR3 DNA: TGTGCCAGCAGTCTAGCGGGAGGGTTGATGGCCGAGCAGTACTTC; CDR3 protein: CASSLAGGLMAEQYF
D gene: TRBD2; clone size: -; J gene: TRBJ2-7; V gene: TRBV5-1; CDR3 DNA: TGCGCCAGCAGCTTGATGGCCCTAGCGGGGGGTTCCTACGAGCAGTACTTC; CDR3 protein: CASSLMALAGGSYEQYF
D gene: -; clone size: -; J gene: TRBJ2-3; V gene: TRBV6-6; CDR3 DNA: TGTGCCAGCACCCTTATTAGCACAGATACGCAGTATTTT; CDR3 protein: CASTLISTDTQYF
D gene: -; clone size: -; J gene: TRBJ2-7; V gene: TRBV7-8; CDR3 DNA: TGTGCCAGCAGCTTAGTGGGGGGGGCCACCTACGAGCAGTACTTC; CDR3 protein: CASSLVGGATYEQYF
D gene: TRBD1; clone size: few; J gene: TRBJ1-2; V gene: TRBV9; CDR3 DNA: TGTGCCAGCAGCACAGGACAGGAGCGAATTCTTAACTATGGCTACACCTTC; CDR3 protein: CASSTGQERILNYGYTF
D gene: TRBD1; clone size: -; J gene: TRBJ2-7; V gene: TRBV5-1; CDR3 DNA: TGCGCCAGCAGCCTCCTAGTTAACCGGGACAGCTCCTACGAGCAGTACTTC; CDR3 protein: CASSLLVNRDSSYEQYF
D gene: -; clone size: -; J gene: TRBJ1-1; V gene: TRBV2; CDR3 DNA: TGTGCCAGCGGCGCCGGACAGTTTTTGAACACTGAAGCTTTCTTT; CDR3 protein: CASGAGQFLNTEAFF
D gene: -; clone size: -; J gene: TRBJ2-3; V gene: TRBV29-1; CDR3 DNA: TGCAGCGGGAGACTAGAGAGCACAGATACGCAGTATTTT; CDR3 protein: CSGRLESTDTQYF